The present TCR beta chain was sequenced within a study of blood T cell repertoires in COVID-19. At the level of the study: PBMCs, B-cell-depleted T cells, or T cells provided the cDNA or gDNA that made up the material.

V dropped 4 bases and J dropped 7; count of bases not matched to a gene: 9. The CDR3 is 15 amino acids. Germline V lookup: CDR1 SGHRS, CDR2 YFSETQ. Sequencing was performed with immunoSEQ multiplex PCR; in TCRdb, only in-frame clones are kept and a portion is missing. The table records roughly 180,000 clones, more than 65% of them present only once. Participants were placed into cohorts based on the clinical history they reported. The sequence was obtained from a man in his sixties who had recovered from COVID-19. The chain recombines TRBV5-1 with TRBJ1-4, with 8 bases fitting TRBD1. Sequencing was carried out using PBMCs or T cells enriched from blood (not recorded which). This chain's CDR3 is CASSDGQGAFEKLFF. Written as DNA, the CDR3 is TGCGCCAGCAGCGACGGTCAGGGGGCTTTTGAAAAACTGTTTTTT. Full variable domain (missing parts from reference TRBV5-1 and TRBJ1-4): KAGVTQTPRYLIKTRGQQVTLSCSPISGHRSVSWYQQTPGQGLQFLFEYFSETQRNKGNFPGRFSGRQFSNSRSEMNVSTLELGDSALYLCASSDGQGAFEKLFFGSGTQLSVL.